The source of this T cell receptor beta chain is a study of blood T cell repertoires in COVID-19. Study background: COVID-19 samples from acute and convalescent phases originated in the United States, Italy and Spain. Sources were T cells, B-cell-depleted T cells, or PBMCs; the material itself was cDNA or gDNA.

Germline CDR1 MDHEN, CDR2 SYDVKM. J lost 13 bases, V lost 10 bases, and 12 bases had no gene match. This CDR3 is built from 11 residues. Authors' methods: Estimation of nucleated cell counts was performed using reference gene primer amplification. Using immunoSEQ multiplex PCR, the repertoire was profiled, and TCRdb retains in-frame clones only, with some absent. V and J calls and clone size follow that table, whereas D and trimming were derived from the DNA. The data contain about 100,000 clones, less than 90% of them singletons. The specimen was peripheral blood. The rearrangement joins TRBV28 to TRBJ1-2, with 7 bases aligning to TRBD1. This TCR came from a man younger than 45 in a cohort sampled during active COVID-19. CDR3 protein: CATRDSADSTF. The CDR3 nucleotides read TGTGCCACTCGGGACAGCGCCGATTCCACCTTC.